One sample yielded the 22 T cell receptor beta chains listed below, sequenced in a study of cytomegalovirus exposure and HLA in healthy donors. Libraries were prepared by immunoSEQ multiplex PCR; TCRdb keeps only in-frame clonotypes and omits some of them. Here the sample spans fewer than 150,000 clones, approximately 86% being singletons. The sample consisted of PBMCs. These receptors were obtained from a woman under 30 in good health and CMV-seropositive.

V is TRBV29-1 and J is TRBJ1-1; no clear D. Germline CDR1 and CDR2: SQVTM and ANQGSEA. Between the trimmed V and J ends, which lost 7 bases and 5 bases, there was a span of 11 bases. This CDR3 has 11 amino acids. The CDR3 bases are TGCAGCGGACTGAGAGGGACTGAAGCTTTCTTT. Protein product: CSGLRGTEAFF.

The CDR3 loop reads CASSPGLAGGSTDTQYF. The CDR3 region has the DNA TGTGCCAGCAGCCCCGGACTAGCGGGGGGTTCCACAGATACGCAGTATTTT. V and J are TRBV6-4 and TRBJ2-3; TRBD2 aligns across 14 bases. CDR3 length: 17 amino acids. Germline V gene sequence: CDR1 MRHNA, CDR2 SNTAGT. V was clipped by 6 bases and J by 2 bases; unmatched bases: 7.

J is TRBJ1-1 and V is TRBV21-1; TRBD1 is the table's D call, not checked against the DNA. TRBV21-1 counts as a pseudogene. This CDR3 contains 17 residues. CDR3 bases: TGTGCCAGCACCATACACAGGGGCCTTCCTGGGAACACTGAAGCTTTCTTT. Protein product: CASTIHRGLPGNTEAFF.

The rearrangement uses TRBV11-1 and TRBJ1-2; 9 bases match TRBD1. The germline CDR1 and CDR2 sequences are SGHAT and FQDESV (reference sequence). This CDR3 is built from 14 residues. Trimming at V came to 5 bases and at J to 4 bases, leaving 5 bases not matched to a gene. The CDR3 DNA sequence: TGTGCCAGCAGCCTCGGGACAGGGAGCTATGGCTACACCTTC. It translates to CASSLGTGSYGYTF.

This chain joins TRBV15 and TRBJ2-1; 9 bases agree with TRBD2. The CDR3 is 16 amino acids. The germline gives CDR1 LNHNV, CDR2 YYDKDF (reference sequence). Trimming at V came to 3 bases and at J to 6 bases, leaving 9 bases not matched to a gene. The DNA of the CDR3 is TGTGCCACCAGCAGGATTAGCGGGAGTCAGTCCAATGAGCAGTTCTTC. Its translation: CATSRISGSQSNEQFF.

The chain employs TRBV6-1 and TRBJ2-5; 7 bases fit TRBD2. Germline CDR1 MNHNS, CDR2 SASEGT. V shed 6 bases and J 6 bases; nucleotides not matched to a gene: 10. The CDR3 extends over 14 amino acids. CDR3 DNA sequence: TGTGCCAGCAGCAACCTAGCGGTTCAGAAGACCCAGTACTTC. It yields the protein CASSNLAVQKTQYF.

Regarding this clone: Different DNA sequences within this sample yield the same CDR3. This chain uses TRBV27 with TRBJ1-1; the match to TRBD1 covers 7 bases. The CDR3 totals 14 residues. Germline trimming cut 3 bases from V and 2 bases from J; bases unmatched to any gene: 3. In germline, CDR1 is MNHEY, CDR2 SMNVEV (reference sequence). For the CDR3, the DNA is TGTGCCAGCAGTTTCTCAGGGGGTAACACTGAAGCTTTCTTT. It specifies CASSFSGGNTEAFF.

This sequence joins TRBV10-3 and TRBJ1-2; 7 nucleotides match TRBD1. The ends lost 11 bases at V and 2 bases at J; junction bases unmatched: 8. This CDR3 is built from 13 residues. The germline CDR1 and CDR2 sequences are ENHRY and SYGVKD. The CDR3 sequence is CAVQDRLNYGYTF. As DNA, the CDR3 is TGTGCCGTCCAGGACAGGTTGAACTATGGCTACACCTTC.

CDR3 loop: CASSSSMQWETQYF. The CDR3 bases are TGTGCCAGCAGTTCCTCAATGCAGTGGGAGACCCAGTACTTC. V and J are TRBV6-5 and TRBJ2-5; D not resolved. The CDR3 contains 14 residues. V gave up 4 bases and J gave up 5 bases, with 14 bases separating them. Germline V CDR1 and CDR2: MNHEY, SVGAGI.

With respect to this clone: Other DNA sequences from this sample encode an identical CDR3 as well. The chain is built from TRBV9 and TRBJ1-2, with D uncertain. The V end was cut by 0 bases, the J end by 2 bases, with 8 bases between. Germline V gene lookup returns CDR1 SGDLS and CDR2 YYNGEE. The CDR3 has 14 amino acids. The CDR3 bases are TGTGCCAGCAGCGTAGGGCCAGAAAACTATGGCTACACCTTC. This encodes CASSVGPENYGYTF.

J is TRBJ1-6 and V is TRBV27; no firm D call. This CDR3 is built from 12 residues. CDR1 is MNHEY and CDR2 is SMNVEV in the germline V gene (reference sequence). V lost 6 bases, J lost 4 bases, and 4 bases lay in between. DNA for the CDR3: TGTGCCAGCAGGCAGTATAATTCACCCCTCCACTTT. Amino acid sequence: CASRQYNSPLHF.

The table lists this clone with a count of one. The rearrangement links TRBV29-1 to TRBJ2-1; 7 positions match TRBD1. V was pared by 3 bases and J by 4 bases, with 6 bases of the junction left unmatched. This CDR3 region has 14 residues. Germline CDR1 SQVTM, CDR2 ANQGSEA. The CDR3 DNA reads as TGCAGCGTTGAGGACAGGACCGTTTACAATGAGCAGTTCTTC. Protein sequence: CSVEDRTVYNEQFF.

The chain uses TRBV13 and TRBJ1-1; 7 bases match TRBD1. Germline CDR1 and CDR2: PRHDT and FYEKMQ (reference sequence). The CDR3 is 12 residues long. V lost 3 bases and J lost 9; bases outside the gene matches: 4. The DNA for the CDR3 is TGTGCCAGCAGCTTCCGGGACAGTAAAGCTTTCTTT. The encoded protein is CASSFRDSKAFF.

The chain is built from TRBV5-4 and TRBJ2-3, with TRBD2 as a possible D gene (6 bases). The CDR3 sequence is 15 residues long. Trimming cost V 4 bases and J 4 bases, with 16 bases left between them. Germline lookup yields CDR1 SGHNT and CDR2 YYREEE (reference sequence). The CDR3 protein is CASSPPGLSADTQYF. Here the CDR3 DNA reads TGTGCCAGCAGCCCCCCGGGACTGAGCGCAGATACGCAGTATTTT.

J is TRBJ2-5 and V is TRBV27, with 7 bases aligning to TRBD2. The CDR3 totals 13 residues. Germline-derived CDR1 and CDR2 are MNHEY and SMNVEV (reference sequence). Trimming took 5 bases from V and 5 from J; bases not matched to a gene: 5. The CDR3 loop is CASSRDYEETQYF. CDR3 nucleotide sequence: TGTGCCAGCAGTAGGGACTATGAGGAGACCCAGTACTTC.

This clone showed up just a few times. This CDR3 is missing its conserved last phenylalanine or tryptophan, likely due to a read error. The DNA is left out, because the CDR3 cannot be placed on it with certainty; the CDR3 is given as TCRdb lists it. The rearrangement links TRBV20-1 to TRBJ1-2; TRBD1, the D gene given by the table, was not confirmed from the DNA. Per the germline V gene, CDR1 is DFQATT and CDR2 is SNEGSKA (reference sequence). The CDR3 extends over 9 residues, inclusive of both ends. The CDR3 protein is CSAGDRGDL.

V gene TRBV7-9 combines with J gene TRBJ1-5, with D perhaps matching TRBD1 (6 bases). Germline CDR1 and CDR2: SEHNR and FQNEAQ (reference sequence). The V end was cut by 2 bases, the J end by 0 bases, with 8 bases between. CDR3 length: 15 amino acids. The CDR3 region is CASSLTGSSNQPQHF. In nucleotides, the CDR3 is TGTGCCAGCAGCTTAACAGGGAGTAGCAATCAGCCCCAGCATTTT.

The sample holds one count of this clone. The chain employs TRBV4-2 and TRBJ2-7, with D perhaps TRBD2 (6 bases). Germline values: CDR1 LGHNA, CDR2 YNFKEQ. The V end lost 4 bases, the J end lost 3 bases, and 16 bases lay between the germline ends. This CDR3 has 15 residues. This chain's CDR3 is CASSPGLGLGYEQYF. The CDR3 DNA reads TGTGCCAGCAGCCCAGGACTGGGACTTGGCTACGAGCAGTACTTC.

The chain couples TRBV4-1 to TRBJ2-7; D is perhaps TRBD2 (5 bases). This CDR3 is 16 amino acids long. Germline V gene lookup returns CDR1 MGHRA and CDR2 YSYEKL. Trimming removed 1 base from V and 0 bases from J, with 13 bases in between. In DNA, the CDR3 is TGCGCCAGCAGCCAAGCACCGGGAATCGCCTCCTACGAGCAGTACTTC. Its translation: CASSQAPGIASYEQYF.

This clone was found once. This chain connects TRBV5-8 to TRBJ2-1, with 15 bases aligning to TRBD2. Trimming at V came to 3 bases and at J to 4 bases, leaving 5 bases not matched to a gene. This CDR3 has 17 amino acids. Germline V gene lookup returns CDR1 SGHTS and CDR2 YDEGEE. The CDR3 region is CASSWGTSGRIYNEQFF. CDR3 nucleotides: TGTGCCAGCAGCTGGGGGACTAGCGGGAGGATTTACAATGAGCAGTTCTTC.

This clone came up a few times. V gene TRBV4-2 combines with J gene TRBJ1-2; D unclear. CDR1 and CDR2 (germline): LGHNA, YNFKEQ. The V gene lost 1 base and the J gene lost 6 bases, with 6 bases spanning the gap. This CDR3 has 12 residues. CDR3: CASSQGPDGYTF. In DNA, the CDR3 is TGTGCCAGCAGCCAAGGGCCCGATGGCTACACCTTC.

The chain joins TRBV27 to TRBJ1-4; 10 bases match TRBD1. Germline values: CDR1 MNHEY, CDR2 SMNVEV (reference sequence). The CDR3 loop spans 14 amino acids. V lost 5 bases and J lost 7; bases outside the gene matches: 4. In nucleotides, the CDR3 is TGTGCCAGCAGTCTGACAGGGGGCAGTGAAAAACTGTTTTTT. Its translation is CASSLTGGSEKLFF.